These T cell receptor beta chains were read from a single sample in a study of T-cell reconstitution after alpha-beta-depleted transplantation in children. A single record per CDR3 protein comes from TCRdb applying MiXCR to the PCR reads. Among 800,000 to 1,000,000 distinct CDR3 sequences, about 31% were seen once, and the ten largest hold about 28%. This material consisted of PBMCs, mostly from graft donor cells, taken 360 days after TCRalphabeta/CD19-depleted stem cell transplant. The receptors originated from a boy under two years old who had a stem cell transplant for SCID, so the T cells may come from the graft donor. Both conserved end residues are part of each CDR3. D genes are given only for firm matches. Not all rows give a size; the values are once, few, many and, for expanded clones, a class.

TRBJ1-1	.	TRBV6-2/TRBV6-3	.	TGTGCCAGCAGTTACGGGTTCCTGAACACTGAAGCTTTCTTT	CASSYGFLNTEAFF
TRBJ2-1	TRBD2	TRBV10-3	.	TGTGCCATCAGTGAGGCTCGCGGGGGTCGTTCCTACAATGAGCAGTTCTTC	CAISEARGGRSYNEQFF
TRBJ1-5	.	TRBV20-1	.	TGCAGTGCTAGAGGTTCGGATTTGCCCCAGCATTTT	CSARGSDLPQHF
TRBJ2-7	.	TRBV5-4	few	TGTGCCAGCAGCTCAACCCCGGACGGGATAATCGACGGAGCTTTGGGCGAGCAGTACTTC	CASSSTPDGIIDGALGEQYF
TRBJ2-1	TRBD2	TRBV25-1	.	TGTGCCAGCAGACCCGGACTAGCGGGCAATGAGCAGTTCTTC	CASRPGLAGNEQFF
TRBJ1-5	TRBD1	TRBV12-3/TRBV12-4	few	TGTGCCAGCAGTACTGACAGGGCTGGTCAGCCCCAGCATTTT	CASSTDRAGQPQHF
TRBJ2-2	.	TRBV30	.	TGTGCCTGGAGTGGGAACGGGGAGCTGTTTTTT	CAWSGNGELFF
TRBJ1-2	.	TRBV5-6	.	TGTGCCAGCAGCTTGGACAGGGCCATTTATGGCTACACCTTC	CASSLDRAIYGYTF
TRBJ1-2	.	TRBV4-1	few	TGCGCCAGCAGCCAGGGGGGCGCGTACACCTTC	CASSQGGAYTF
TRBJ2-3	.	TRBV7-9	.	TGTGCCAGCAGCCCTCCGGGCCCCAAAGCAGATACGCAGTATTTT	CASSPPGPKADTQYF
TRBJ1-6	TRBD1	TRBV3-1	.	TGTGCCAGCAGCCAAGATTTTGGGACAGGAAATTCACCCCTCCACTTT	CASSQDFGTGNSPLHF
TRBJ2-7	.	TRBV6-2/TRBV6-3	few	TGTGCCAGCAGTTACAAGTACGAGCAGTACTTC	CASSYKYEQYF
TRBJ2-1	TRBD1	TRBV20-1	.	TGCAGTGCTAGAAACACAGGGGGCTACTACAATGAGCAGTTCTTC	CSARNTGGYYNEQFF
TRBJ2-4	.	TRBV27	.	TGTGCCAGCAGCCAAAAGAGGCTAGCCAAAGACATTCAGTACTTC	CASSQKRLAKDIQYF
TRBJ2-5	.	TRBV9	.	TGTGCCAGCAGCCCTCGCCACCTCCAAGAGACCCAGTACTTC	CASSPRHLQETQYF
TRBJ2-7	.	TRBV20-1	.	TGCAGTGCTAGAGTGGACCGGGTAAGCGAGCAGTACTTC	CSARVDRVSEQYF
TRBJ2-7	.	TRBV3-1	few	TGTGCCAGCAGCCAAACCCGGGGGGCAGGCCACGAGCAGTACTTC	CASSQTRGAGHEQYF
TRBJ1-1	.	TRBV18	few	TGTGCCAGCTCACCAGAAGGCAGGGTGAACACTGAAGCTTTCTTT	CASSPEGRVNTEAFF
TRBJ1-2	.	TRBV27	.	TGTGCCAGCAGTTTACTGGGCAGGCGCATGACCAATGGCTACACCTTC	CASSLLGRRMTNGYTF
TRBJ1-5	TRBD1	TRBV2	.	TGTGCCAGCAGGATGGGGACAGGCGGTGCCCACAATCAGCCCCAGCATTTT	CASRMGTGGAHNQPQHF
TRBJ2-1	.	TRBV6-2/TRBV6-3	.	TGTGCCAGCAGCCGGGCTCGACTCGCTTCCCTTTTGGGTGAGCAGTTCTTC	CASSRARLASLLGEQFF
TRBJ1-1	.	TRBV12-3/TRBV12-4	.	TGTGCCAGTAAGGGAGACCCGAACACTGAAGCTTTCTTT	CASKGDPNTEAFF
TRBJ1-2	.	TRBV5-5	few	TGTGCCAGCAGCTTGGTAGCAGGGCTCTATGGCTACACCTTC	CASSLVAGLYGYTF
TRBJ1-5	.	TRBV6-2/TRBV6-3	few	TGTGCCAGCAGTTACGGGCCTTATCAGCCCCAGCATTTT	CASSYGPYQPQHF
TRBJ1-2	.	TRBV12-3/TRBV12-4	many	TGTGCCAGCAGTTTAGGGCCTAACTATGGCTACACCTTC	CASSLGPNYGYTF
TRBJ1-1	.	TRBV20-1	few	TGCAGTGCTAGAATTTGGAGGAACACTGAAGCTTTCTTT	CSARIWRNTEAFF
TRBJ2-5	.	TRBV15	.	TGTGCCACCAGCAGAGATGAGGGTGGGAAGACCCAGTACTTC	CATSRDEGGKTQYF
TRBJ2-1	.	TRBV29-1	few	TGCAGCGTTGAAGAACCCCCATTCGATGAGCAGTTCTTC	CSVEEPPFDEQFF
TRBJ2-3	.	TRBV28	.	TGTGCCAGCAGTTTACTAGGGCCAAACACAGATACGCAGTATTTT	CASSLLGPNTDTQYF
TRBJ1-2	.	TRBV5-1	.	TGCGCCAGCAGCTTGGAAGGGCAGGAGGGCTATGGCTACACCTTC	CASSLEGQEGYGYTF
TRBJ2-1	TRBD2	TRBV9	few	TGTGCCAGCAGCGCGTTAGCGGGGGCGGGATACAATGAGCAGTTCTTC	CASSALAGAGYNEQFF
TRBJ2-3	TRBD2	TRBV20-1	.	TGCAGTGCTCCCCCGGGCGGGGGATGGACAGATACGCAGTATTTT	CSAPPGGGWTDTQYF
TRBJ2-7	.	TRBV4-3	.	TGCGCCAGCAGCCAAGTCGTACACTCATACGAGCAGTACTTC	CASSQVVHSYEQYF
TRBJ2-7	TRBD1	TRBV29-1	few	TGCAGCGTTGAGGGCGCAGGGGGCTACGAGCAGTACTTC	CSVEGAGGYEQYF
TRBJ1-1	.	TRBV6-4	few	TGTGCCAGCAGGGCCACAAGAAACACTGAAGCTTTCTTT	CASRATRNTEAFF
TRBJ2-1	.	TRBV5-1	few	TGCGCCAGCAGCTTGGCCGTAGTCAATGAGCAGTTCTTC	CASSLAVVNEQFF
TRBJ2-3	.	TRBV27	few	TGTGCCAGCAGTCCCCGGCTAGGAGGGTATACAGATACGCAGTATTTT	CASSPRLGGYTDTQYF
TRBJ1-2	TRBD1	TRBV10-3	few	TGTGCCATCAGTGAAAAAGTACAGGGGGCCGCTGGCTACACCTTC	CAISEKVQGAAGYTF
TRBJ1-6	.	TRBV20-1	.	TGCAGTGCTAGAGTCCCAGGGCAGAGCTCCTATAATTCACCCCTCCACTTT	CSARVPGQSSYNSPLHF
TRBJ2-7	.	TRBV6-6	few	TGTGCCAGCATCAGCTCCTACGAGCAGTACTTC	CASISSYEQYF
TRBJ2-5	.	TRBV11-2	.	TGTGCCAGCAGGCGCGGCGAAGAGACCCAGTACTTC	CASRRGEETQYF
TRBJ2-1	.	TRBV9	.	TGTGCCAGCAACCGCGGAACGAGCTCCTACAATGAGCAGTTCTTC	CASNRGTSSYNEQFF
TRBJ1-6	.	TRBV9	.	TGTGCCAGCAGCGTAGCCGGTCGGAATTCACCCCTCCACTTT	CASSVAGRNSPLHF
TRBJ2-7	.	TRBV6-1	few	TGTGCCAGCAGTCTAACGGAGGGCGCCTCCTACGAGCAGTACTTC	CASSLTEGASYEQYF
TRBJ2-4	TRBD1	TRBV12-3/TRBV12-4	.	TGTGCCAGCAGTCCCCGGGACAGGGCGAGTTGGTCCAAAAACATTCAGTACTTC	CASSPRDRASWSKNIQYF
TRBJ1-1	TRBD1	TRBV6-5	.	TGTGCCAGCAGTTTGGGGGACAGGCCGAAGACTGAAGCTTTCTTT	CASSLGDRPKTEAFF
TRBJ2-2	.	TRBV20-1	.	TGCAGTGCTACGGGGCCCGGAATTTACACCGGGGAGCTGTTTTTT	CSATGPGIYTGELFF
TRBJ2-7	TRBD1	TRBV10-3	.	TGTGCCATCAGGGGGACAGGGGGCTCCGACGAGCAGTACTTC	CAIRGTGGSDEQYF
TRBJ1-2	TRBD1	TRBV5-1	.	TGCGCCAGCAGCTTGGAGGACAGGGTCATCTATGGCTACACCTTC	CASSLEDRVIYGYTF
TRBJ2-3	TRBD2	TRBV5-1	.	TGCGCCAGCAGCTTGGGGGGGCTAGCGGGATCAGATACGCAGTATTTT	CASSLGGLAGSDTQYF